The rows below give T cell receptor beta chains drawn from one sample of a study of T cell changes during pregnancy in multiple sclerosis. Here immunoSEQ multiplex PCR was the method, and the copy in TCRdb shows in-frame clones only, minus some. The sample contains 90,000 to 100,000 clones, approximately 92% of which appear only once. This specimen consisted of peripheral blood, obtained in the first trimester of pregnancy. All receptors come from a female donor with multiple sclerosis, enrolled in a pregnancy study. The CDR3 runs from the conserved cysteine through the conserved F or W. D genes are given only for firm matches. Rows give clone size only sometimes, using once, few, many, or a class for an expanded clone.

j_call d_call clone_size v_call cdr3_nt cdr3_aa
TRBJ2-2 . . TRBV30 TGTGCCTGGAGATCAGTGGGGGGGCCGACCGGGGAGCTGTTTTTT CAWRSVGGPTGELFF
TRBJ2-3 TRBD2 . TRBV4-1 TGCGCCAGCAGCCACAGCGGGGGGGTTAGCACAGATACGCAGTATTTT CASSHSGGVSTDTQYF
TRBJ2-1 . once TRBV29-1 TGCAGCGCGCAATGGAGTTACAATGAGCAGTTCTTC CSAQWSYNEQFF
TRBJ2-3 TRBD2 . TRBV6-4 TGTGCCAGCAGTGTGGATCAAGCGGGGGGAGCAGATACGCAGTATTTT CASSVDQAGGADTQYF
TRBJ2-1 TRBD2 . TRBV4-1 TGCGCCAGCAGCCAACCGCTTGGGGGGGATGAGCAGTTCTTC CASSQPLGGDEQFF
TRBJ2-7 . . TRBV7-8 TGTGCCAGCAGTTTGGGACGGGGGGCGGGCTCCTACGAGCAGTACTTC CASSLGRGAGSYEQYF
TRBJ2-7 TRBD1 . TRBV7-6 TGTGCCAGCAGCTTAGCAACAGGGGGCCCCTTACACTTC CASSLATGGPLHF
TRBJ1-4 TRBD1 . TRBV19 TGTGCCTCCTTGACAGGGCAGCCGGAAAAACTGTTTTTT CASLTGQPEKLFF
TRBJ1-3 TRBD1 few TRBV9 TGTGCCAGCAGCGGACGAACAGGGGCTGGAAACACCATATATTTT CASSGRTGAGNTIYF
TRBJ2-5 . . TRBV6-4 TGTGCCAGCACCGATCAGGGGCAGGGGCGGGAGACCCAGTACTTC CASTDQGQGRETQYF
TRBJ2-7 TRBD1 . TRBV6-1 TGTGCCAGCAGGGCCGGACAGGGGGCTTTCGAGCAGTACTTC CASRAGQGAFEQYF
TRBJ2-7 TRBD1 . TRBV4-1 TGCGCCAGCAGCCAAGGGGGACAGGGGGGCTACGAGCAGTACTTC CASSQGGQGGYEQYF
TRBJ2-7 . . TRBV27 TGTGCCAGCCGAGGGTCATTATCCTACGAGCAGTACTTC CASRGSLSYEQYF